The rows below give T cell receptor beta chains drawn from one sample of a study of blood T cell repertoires in COVID-19. Clones were sequenced by immunoSEQ multiplex PCR, and TCRdb holds only the in-frame ones, with some missing. The table records about 370,000 clones, approximately 87% of them present only once. Sequencing was done on a sample of peripheral blood. The receptors come from a young woman with COVID-19, enrolled during active disease. Each CDR3 is given with its conserved first and last residue. The order of the fields is CDR3 DNA, CDR3 protein, J gene, V gene, D gene, CDR3 length, clone size. A D gene is named only where the DNA matches it firmly. Only some rows state a clone size, as once, few, many or a class for expanded clones.

TGTGCCAGCACCACAGGGAGCGCGAACACCGGGGAGCTGTTTTTT | CASTTGSANTGELFF | TRBJ2-2 | TRBV6-5 | - | 15 | -
TGTGCCAGCATAATTACGAACACCGGGGAGCTGTTTTTT | CASIITNTGELFF | TRBJ2-2 | TRBV7-8 | - | 13 | -
TGTGCCAGCAGGGCCCGGGGGACAGGGGCCGACGAGCAGTACTTC | CASRARGTGADEQYF | TRBJ2-7 | TRBV6-5 | TRBD1 | 15 | -
TGTGCCAGCAGCCCCAGGGGGACAGTCACAGATACGCAGTATTTT | CASSPRGTVTDTQYF | TRBJ2-3 | TRBV7-6 | TRBD1 | 15 | -
TGCGCCAGCAATGAGGGGGACTCTGGAAACACCATATATTTT | CASNEGDSGNTIYF | TRBJ1-3 | TRBV5-1 | - | 14 | once
TGTGCCAGCAGCCCACACGTTAACTATGGCTACACCTTC | CASSPHVNYGYTF | TRBJ1-2 | TRBV7-8 | - | 13 | few
TGCGCCAGCGGCGGGACAGACTATAATTCACCCCTCCACTTT | CASGGTDYNSPLHF | TRBJ1-6 | TRBV4-1 | TRBD1 | 14 | few
TGCGCCAGCAGCGTCGGGGGGGAGCTCTATGGCTACACCTTC | CASSVGGELYGYTF | TRBJ1-2 | TRBV5-1 | - | 14 | -
TGTGCCAGCAGCCAAGAAAGTAGCTCAGAGCAGTACTTC | CASSQESSSEQYF | TRBJ2-7 | TRBV4-2 | - | 13 | -
TGTGCCACACAGGGGGATCTGACCGGGGAGCTGTTTTTT | CATQGDLTGELFF | TRBJ2-2 | TRBV10-3 | TRBD1 | 13 | -
TGTGCCAGCAGTGTTACCGGGGGAGCCTACGAGCAGTACTTC | CASSVTGGAYEQYF | TRBJ2-7 | TRBV11-2 | - | 14 | -
TGTGCCACCCAAAGGGGCGGCGGGGGCAATGAGCAGTTCTTC | CATQRGGGGNEQFF | TRBJ2-1 | TRBV19 | TRBD2 | 14 | -
TGTGCCAGCAGTTACTCCAGAAGGACAGAAAATTCACCCCTCCACTTT | CASSYSRRTENSPLHF | TRBJ1-6 | TRBV6-5 | - | 16 | -
TGTGCCAGCAGCCAGACTAGACAAGAGACCCAGTACTTC | CASSQTRQETQYF | TRBJ2-5 | TRBV4-2 | - | 13 | -
TGCGCCAGCAGCCCGGAGAGCTCCTACGAGCAGTACTTC | CASSPESSYEQYF | TRBJ2-7 | TRBV5-1 | - | 13 | -
TGTGCCAGCAGTCCAACGGCGAACACCGGGGAGCTGTTTTTT | CASSPTANTGELFF | TRBJ2-2 | TRBV6-5 | - | 14 | -
TGTGCCAGCAGCTTAGCTCTGTCGGACGAGCAGTACTTC | CASSLALSDEQYF | TRBJ2-7 | TRBV7-9 | - | 13 | -
TGTGCCAGCAGCTTAGGGACAGGGAGAGAAGCTTTCTTT | CASSLGTGREAFF | TRBJ1-1 | TRBV11-1 | TRBD1 | 13 | -
TGTGCCAGCAGTGAAGCGCTTAGCGGGGCGAACACCGGGGAGCTGTTTTTT | CASSEALSGANTGELFF | TRBJ2-2 | TRBV2 | TRBD2 | 17 | few
TGTGCCAGCAGTGAAGCCGCTAGCGGACCGTGGAATGAGCAGTTCTTC | CASSEAASGPWNEQFF | TRBJ2-1 | TRBV6-1 | TRBD2 | 16 | once
TGTGCCAGCAGCCAAGACCTTAATCAGCCCCAGCATTTT | CASSQDLNQPQHF | TRBJ1-5 | TRBV3-1/TRBV3-2 | - | 13 | -
TGTGCCTGGAGGGGTGGGATAGCGGGAAGGAATGAGCAGTTCTTC | CAWRGGIAGRNEQFF | TRBJ2-1 | TRBV30 | TRBD2 | 15 | -
TGTGCCAGCAGTATTACACAGATCTTGAACACTGAAGCTTTCTTT | CASSITQILNTEAFF | TRBJ1-1 | TRBV28 | - | 15 | -
TGTGCCTGGAACCGAGGGAGGTCCTACGAGCAGTACTTC | CAWNRGRSYEQYF | TRBJ2-7 | TRBV30 | - | 13 | -
TGTGCCAGTAGTATTTCTCCGGGACCGGGGGGGGAGCAGTTCTTC | CASSISPGPGGEQFF | TRBJ2-1 | TRBV19 | TRBD2 | 15 | -
TGTGCCAGCAGTTATTTAGGGGGCGCAGGGATCAATGAGCAGTTCTTC | CASSYLGGAGINEQFF | TRBJ2-1 | TRBV27 | TRBD1 | 16 | once
TGTGCCAGCAACCGACTAGCGGGACGGGGAGATACGCAGTATTTT | CASNRLAGRGDTQYF | TRBJ2-3 | TRBV9 | TRBD2 | 15 | -
TGTGCCAGCAGCTCACCGGGACAGGGCTCCTACGAGCAGTACTTC | CASSSPGQGSYEQYF | TRBJ2-7 | TRBV11-2 | TRBD1 | 15 | -
TGTGCCAGCAGCGAGGACAGGGGTGAGACCCAGTACTTC | CASSEDRGETQYF | TRBJ2-5 | TRBV11-2 | TRBD1 | 13 | -
TGTGCCAGCAGCCAAGAAGTAACTGAGCGGCCCCCGGCCCAGTACTTC | CASSQEVTERPPAQYF | TRBJ2-5 | TRBV3-1/TRBV3-2 | - | 16 | once
TGTGCCATCAGGGGGACTAGCGGGAGTGGGGGGGAGACCCAGTACTTC | CAIRGTSGSGGETQYF | TRBJ2-5 | TRBV10-3 | TRBD2 | 16 | -
TGTGCCAGCAGCTTAGGAGGGTTCTCCTACGAGCAGTACTTC | CASSLGGFSYEQYF | TRBJ2-7 | TRBV11-2 | - | 14 | -
TGTGCCAGCAGCTCCCAAGTTGGACTAGCGGGAGTAAGGACAGATACGCAGTATTTT | CASSSQVGLAGVRTDTQYF | TRBJ2-3 | TRBV7-9 | TRBD2 | 19 | -
TGTGCCAGCAGGCTCGCCGGGGGTAACTATGGCTACACCTTC | CASRLAGGNYGYTF | TRBJ1-2 | TRBV7-9 | - | 14 | -